The 17 T cell receptor beta chains below all came from one sample that was sequenced in a study of T cell responses to AZD1222 COVID-19 vaccine. Here immunoSEQ multiplex PCR was the method, and the copy in TCRdb shows in-frame clones only, minus some. This sample has some 120,000 clones; around 92% occur once, and the top ten carry 4.4%. The specimen was peripheral blood, collected on day 0 of AZD1222 vaccination. The receptors derive from an adult in good health.

J is TRBJ2-1 and V is TRBV12-3 or TRBV12-4; D is undetermined. The CDR3 spans 13 residues. The V end was cut by 2 bases, the J end by 4 bases, with 6 bases between. The CDR3 DNA is TGTGCCAGCAGTTTAACGCCTTACAATGAGCAGTTCTTC. Protein: CASSLTPYNEQFF.

The J gene is TRBJ1-4, the V gene TRBV21-1. TRBV21-1 is recorded as a pseudogene. The CDR3 loop spans 15 amino acids. CDR3 region: CASSKAEQGREKLFF. In nucleotides, the CDR3 is TGTGCCAGCAGCAAAGCTGAGCAGGGGAGGGAAAAACTGTTTTTT.

This sequence joins TRBV4-2 and TRBJ2-2, with 8 nucleotides matching TRBD2. Germline lookup yields CDR1 LGHNA and CDR2 YNFKEQ. CDR3 length: 17 amino acids. Losses at the gene ends were 0 bases for V and 1 base for J; bases not matched to a gene: 4. The CDR3 coding sequence is TGTGCCAGCAGCCAAGATGTCACTAGCGGGAACACCGGGGAGCTGTTTTTT. Translation gives CASSQDVTSGNTGELFF.

The rearrangement joins TRBV24-1 to TRBJ1-2; D is uncertain. Per the germline V gene, CDR1 is KGHDR and CDR2 is SFDVKD. This CDR3 is built from 14 residues. The ends were cut back, 0 bases at V and 2 bases at J, with 6 bases in the middle. CDR3 residues: CATSDLGQNYGYTF. The CDR3 nucleotides read TGTGCCACCAGTGATTTGGGCCAAAACTATGGCTACACCTTC.

The CDR3 DNA sequence: TGTGCCAGTTCGGATTTCGACAGGGCTTACGAGCAGTACTTC. It yields the protein CASSDFDRAYEQYF. The V call is TRBV19, the J call TRBJ2-7; TRBD1 matches 7 bases. V dropped 8 bases and J dropped 4; count of bases not matched to a gene: 11. The germline V gene encodes CDR1 LNHDA and CDR2 SQIVND (reference sequence). This CDR3 comprises 14 residues. The full variable domain, its missing parts supplied by reference TRBV19 and TRBJ2-7, is DGGITQSPKYLFRKEGQNVTLSCEQNLNHDAMYWYRQDPGQGLRLIYYSQIVNDFQKGDIAEGYSVSREKKESFPLTVTSAQKNPTAFYLCASSDFDRAYEQYFGPGTRLTVT.

This sequence joins TRBV5-1 and TRBJ2-7; TRBD1 is a possible D gene (5 bases). The CDR3 sequence is 17 residues long. Trimming shortened V by 4 bases and J by 2 bases, and 22 bases separated the two germline ends. Germline V gene data show CDR1 as SGHRS and CDR2 as YFSETQ. The CDR3 reads CASSARRETETTYEQYF. The CDR3 region has the DNA TGCGCCAGCAGCGCGCGCCGTGAGACAGAAACTACCTACGAGCAGTACTTC.

For the CDR3, the DNA is TGTGCCAGCAGTGAGTCTAGCTCGAGGGATACGCAGTATTTT. Translated: CASSESSSRDTQYF. The gene calls are TRBV2 and TRBJ2-3; possibly TRBD2 for D (5 bases). The germline V gene encodes CDR1 SNHLY and CDR2 FYNNEI. The V and J ends lost 3 bases and 6 bases respectively, with 13 bases between them. This CDR3 contains 14 residues.

The chain joins TRBV7-2 to TRBJ2-2; 8 bases agree with TRBD1. Germline CDR1 SGHTA, CDR2 FQGNSA. V gave up 5 bases and J gave up 0 bases; unmatched junction bases: 2. This CDR3 region has 15 residues. CDR3 coding DNA: TGTGCCAGCAGCGTGGACAGGGCGAACACCGGGGAGCTGTTTTTT. Amino acid sequence: CASSVDRANTGELFF.

The V and J genes are TRBV29-1 and TRBJ2-7, with 13 bases lining up with TRBD2. The CDR3 has 16 amino acids. Germline loops: CDR1 SQVTM, CDR2 ANQGSEA. The junction had 6 bases not matched to a gene; V was cut back by 4 bases and J by 0 bases. The CDR3 sequence is CSVAGLAGPSSYEQYF. CDR3 sequence (DNA): TGCAGCGTTGCGGGACTAGCGGGACCGAGCTCCTACGAGCAGTACTTC.

The chain has TRBV12-3 or TRBV12-4 and TRBJ1-3; D gene unclear. The CDR3 length is 13 residues. V lost 5 bases, J lost 2 bases, and 7 bases lay in between. The CDR3 coding sequence is TGTGCCAGCAGTCCTTATACTGGAAACACCATATATTTT. Its protein is CASSPYTGNTIYF.

V usage is TRBV10-3 and J usage is TRBJ2-7; the D gene is possibly TRBD1 (6 bases). Per germline, CDR1 ENHRY and CDR2 SYGVKD. Trimming removed 8 bases from V and 2 bases from J, with 22 bases in between. This CDR3 region has 16 residues. The CDR3, as DNA: TGTGCCATCGGGGGCAGTGAAACTACAGATCCCTACGAGCAGTACTTC. This translates into CAIGGSETTDPYEQYF.

The CDR3 is CASSLGRSVEAFF. The CDR3 DNA reads as TGTGCCAGCAGCTTGGGACGGTCAGTTGAAGCTTTCTTT. V and J are TRBV5-5 and TRBJ1-1; D gene unclear. This CDR3 comprises 13 residues. CDR1 and CDR2 (germline): SGHKS, YYEKEE (reference sequence). V was clipped by 0 bases and J by 7 bases, with 10 bases between them.

Turning to this clone: In the same sample, other DNA sequences code for this CDR3. The V gene is TRBV24-1, the J gene TRBJ2-1, with a weak D call TRBD2 (5 bases). V was shortened by 0 bases and J by 13 bases, with 6 bases between the two germline ends. The CDR3 spans 11 residues. Germline assignment: CDR1 KGHDR and CDR2 SFDVKD. CDR3 protein: CATSDLREQFF. CDR3 nucleotides: TGTGCCACCAGTGATTTGCGGGAACAGTTCTTC.

In its sample, this clone was seen a few times. The gene calls are TRBV19 and TRBJ1-6, with a tentative D call TRBD1 (6 bases). V gave up 7 bases and J gave up 11 bases, with 24 bases separating them. This CDR3 has 16 amino acids. The germline V gene encodes CDR1 LNHDA and CDR2 SQIVND (reference sequence). The CDR3 nucleotides read TGTGCCAGTACTACTACACCCGGGACAAGAAGGGCACCCCTCCACTTT. This codes for CASTTTPGTRRAPLHF.

Written as DNA, the CDR3 is TGTGCCAGCAATACAGGGGGCTCCAGTAATGAAAAACTGTTTTTT. Amino acid sequence: CASNTGGSSNEKLFF. This chain links TRBV2 with TRBJ1-4, with 9 bases matching TRBD1. Germline CDR1 is SNHLY and CDR2 is FYNNEI. V lost 7 bases, J lost 4 bases, and 7 bases stayed unmatched. The CDR3 totals 15 residues.

The rearrangement links TRBV7-8 to TRBJ2-3; tentatively, D is TRBD2 (5 bases). CDR1 and CDR2 from the germline V gene are SGHVS and FQNEAQ. The V end was cut by 2 bases, the J end by 3 bases, with 15 bases between. The CDR3 covers 16 residues. DNA for the CDR3: TGTGCCAGCAGCTTAATTGATGGGCTAGCAACAGATACGCAGTATTTT. This sequence encodes CASSLIDGLATDTQYF.

Here the CDR3 reads CSASRDGNTEAFF. The DNA of the CDR3 is TGCAGTGCTAGTCGGGACGGGAACACTGAAGCTTTCTTT. This chain links TRBV20-1 with TRBJ1-1, with D possibly TRBD1 on 5 matching bases. The V gene lost 3 bases and the J gene lost 1 base, with 9 bases spanning the gap. The CDR3 extends over 13 amino acids. CDR1 and CDR2 (germline): DFQATT, SNEGSKA (reference sequence).